The clone carrying this T cell receptor (beta chain) was observed many times. These patients, aged 18 to 65, had recently diagnosed hyperthyroidism lasting under 2 months. Fresh peripheral blood, roughly 10 ml of it, supplied the PBMCs. The record originates from a study of T cells in Graves' hyperthyroidism and ophthalmopathy. Template material for amplifying TCR beta CDR3 regions consisted of RNA transcripts. In the first-round RT-PCR of the TCR CDR3, the HTBI primer set was used. TCRdb analysed the multiplex PCR reads with MiXCR anew, one entry per CDR3 protein. This repertoire shows 90,000 to 120,000 distinct CDR3 sequences, about 17% found once; its top ten account for 42%. What was sequenced was blood. The clonotype originates from a woman in her forties or fifties with Graves' hyperthyroidism.

The CDR3 sequence: CASRGSLGKLFF. The CDR3 region has the DNA TGTGCCAGCAGGGGCAGTCTGGGAAAACTGTTTTTT. The V call is TRBV2, the J call TRBJ1-4, with no clear D. CDR1 and CDR2 (germline): SNHLY, FYNNEI. Trimming shortened V by 6 bases and J by 10 bases, and 12 bases separated the two germline ends. The CDR3 sequence is 12 residues long.